This is a list of T cell receptor beta chains from one sample in a study of metastatic and nonmetastatic thyroid tumors. TCRdb re-called the PCR reads through MiXCR. Among roughly 63,000 clones listed, 15% to 20% were seen once. The sample taken for sequencing was blood. Receptor source: a male donor with papillary thyroid cancer or a benign thyroid nodule (not recorded which). Some clones in this sample may be carry-over from other donors' samples. The conserved cysteine and the conserved F or W are not part of the CDR3 here. The D gene is left open where the match is weak.

14	TRBJ2-3	TRBV20-1	-	SSQPSTGKGLDTQY
12	TRBJ2-5	TRBV5-1	-	ASSFGLVQETQY
11	TRBJ2-7	TRBV10-2	-	ASSERPVYEQY
14	TRBJ2-3	TRBV19	-	ASSTQARVSTDTQY
17	TRBJ2-2	TRBV7-2	TRBD2	ASSLAKVIAGVPSVELF
14	TRBJ1-2	TRBV11-2	-	ASSLWGRGANYGYT
12	TRBJ1-4	TRBV19	-	ASSGHLTHEKLF
11	TRBJ1-1	TRBV6-1	-	ASSPQVNTEAF
11	TRBJ1-1	TRBV30	-	AWSLGVRTEAF
11	TRBJ2-5	TRBV11-2	-	ASSFSDGETQY
12	TRBJ2-7	TRBV5-8	-	ASSLPGFSYEQY
13	TRBJ2-1	TRBV20-1	-	SVNPGSHTYNEQF
12	TRBJ2-3	TRBV10-2	-	ASSRAKLTDTQY
11	TRBJ2-7	TRBV24-1	-	ATSDHRDYEQY
14	TRBJ2-1	TRBV4-3	TRBD2	ASSRRLSGFYNEQF
11	TRBJ1-1	TRBV10-3	-	ALKVYRSTEAF
12	TRBJ1-2	TRBV6-1	-	ASRSPYSNYGYT
13	TRBJ1-1	TRBV12-3/TRBV12-4	-	ASKQDSYLNTEAF
14	TRBJ2-7	TRBV6-1	TRBD2	ASSGTSWPSSYEQY
13	TRBJ2-7	TRBV18	-	ASSPPSSRAYEQY
12	TRBJ1-2	TRBV7-6	TRBD1	ASSLQGAIDGYT
15	TRBJ2-3	TRBV30	TRBD2	AWSAQLAGGSTDTQY
12	TRBJ2-3	TRBV12-3/TRBV12-4	-	ASSPGRRTDTQY
12	TRBJ2-2	TRBV30	-	AWSVPRDHGELF
13	TRBJ2-7	TRBV19	TRBD2	ASSLLAGGSYEQY
13	TRBJ1-2	TRBV5-1	TRBD1	ANSLTGPKENGCT
12	TRBJ2-7	TRBV12-3/TRBV12-4	-	ASSFALWGYEQY
11	TRBJ1-2	TRBV6-1	-	ASSDTWGTSYT
12	TRBJ2-7	TRBV5-1	TRBD1	ASSPQGAQNEQY
11	TRBJ1-5	TRBV12-3/TRBV12-4	-	ASSLGSNQPQH
16	TRBJ1-1	TRBV19	-	ASTPGTACNRIHTEAF
12	TRBJ1-1	TRBV28	-	ASRFRAVNTESF
13	TRBJ1-6	TRBV7-2	-	ASSLKENIGSPLH
14	TRBJ2-2	TRBV6-2/TRBV6-3	TRBD2	ASSKRDPANTGELF
12	TRBJ1-2	TRBV7-9	-	ASSPSATNYGYT
14	TRBJ2-3	TRBV4-2	-	ASSQDGGKSTDTQY
14	TRBJ2-7	TRBV11-1	TRBD1	ASSLEAGTGIYEQY
11	TRBJ1-2	TRBV15	TRBD1	ATSRGQGHGYT
11	TRBJ1-3	TRBV7-8	-	ASSHGYENTIY
10	TRBJ2-6	TRBV9	-	ASGGRANVLT
12	TRBJ1-1	TRBV5-1	TRBD1	ASSFGTGVEEAF
13	TRBJ2-3	TRBV20-1	TRBD2	SARAAGGKADTQY
13	TRBJ2-5	TRBV6-1	TRBD2	ASSAGLAGAETQY
13	TRBJ2-1	TRBV7-3	-	ASSKQEAAYNEQF
13	TRBJ2-5	TRBV12-3/TRBV12-4	TRBD1	ASSPQPTGVETQY
16	TRBJ2-3	TRBV4-2	-	ASSQAPNGRSSGDTQY
12	TRBJ2-5	TRBV7-9	-	ASSLINVGETQY
13	TRBJ2-7	TRBV20-1	TRBD1	SASSGTGGSYEQY
14	TRBJ2-7	TRBV5-6	TRBD1	ASSSTGTGNSYEQY
13	TRBJ2-3	TRBV5-1	TRBD1	ASSFRQGLTDTQY
13	TRBJ2-7	TRBV5-5	TRBD1	ASSGGQGGAYEQY
12	TRBJ2-7	TRBV28	-	ASSLPEQVPEQY